Following are 9 T cell receptor beta chains from one sample sequenced in a study of cytomegalovirus exposure and HLA in healthy donors. PCR involved 60 Vbeta and 13 Jbeta primers. Assay used: immunoSEQ multiplex PCR; TCRdb lists only in-frame clones, some missing. This table has 110,000 or so clones, around three quarters appearing once. Sequencing was carried out using PBMCs. The receptor set was obtained from a man in his forties in good health and CMV-seropositive.

This chain connects TRBV28 to TRBJ1-1, with D unresolved. CDR3 length: 15 residues. Per germline, CDR1 MDHEN and CDR2 SYDVKM. Trimming took 3 bases from V and 1 from J, leaving 12 bases between them. CDR3 DNA sequence: TGTGCCAGCAGTTTGGGCCTCCAGGAGAACACTGAAGCTTTCTTT. Translating it yields CASSLGLQENTEAFF.

The rearrangement joins TRBV28 to TRBJ1-3, with no clear D. There are 13 residues in the CDR3. With 7 bases removed from V and 4 bases from J, the gap between germline ends came to 11 bases. CDR1 is MDHEN, CDR2 SYDVKM, per germline. The CDR3 DNA sequence: TGTGCCAGCATCCTTATAGCGGGAAACACCATATATTTT. This translates into CASILIAGNTIYF.

V usage is TRBV28 and J usage is TRBJ1-2, with D uncertain. CDR3 size: 14 residues. The germline gives CDR1 MDHEN, CDR2 SYDVKM. Between the trimmed V and J ends, which lost 3 bases and 5 bases, there was a span of 13 bases. CDR3 bases: TGTGCCAGCAGTTTTGGTGCCTACGGGTATGGCTACACCTTC. This sequence encodes CASSFGAYGYGYTF.

The chain employs TRBV11-1 and TRBJ2-7, with a weak D call TRBD1 (6 bases). The CDR3 is 15 amino acids. V lost 1 base and J 4 bases, leaving 14 bases between the germline ends. Germline CDR1 SGHAT, CDR2 FQDESV (reference sequence). CDR3 sequence: CASSLVGTYDYEQYF. In DNA form, the CDR3 reads TGTGCCAGCAGCTTAGTTGGGACATATGATTACGAGCAGTACTTC. Using reference TRBV11-1 and TRBJ2-7 for the parts outside the CDR3, the full variable domain is EAEVAQSPRYKITEKSQAVAFWCDPISGHATLYWYRQILGQGPELLVQFQDESVVDDSQLPKDRFSAERLKGVDSTLKIQPAELGDSAMYLCASSLVGTYDYEQYFGPGTRLTVT.

The J gene is TRBJ1-5, the V gene TRBV19; D is unclear. Trimming shortened V by 3 bases and J by 0 bases, and 6 bases separated the two germline ends. The CDR3 sequence is 14 residues long. CDR1 is LNHDA, CDR2 SQIVND, per germline (reference sequence). The CDR3 is CASSILYSNQPQHF. CDR3 nucleotides: TGTGCCAGTAGTATCCTATATAGCAATCAGCCCCAGCATTTT.

The rearrangement uses TRBV5-1 and TRBJ2-1, with 8 bases matching TRBD1. The CDR3 runs 17 residues. V dropped 4 bases and J dropped 7; count of bases not matched to a gene: 16. Germline lookup yields CDR1 SGHRS and CDR2 YFSETQ. The CDR3 DNA reads TGCGCCAGCAGCCTATCTCCCGGGACAGGCGGAAATAATGAGCAGTTCTTC. The encoded protein is CASSLSPGTGGNNEQFF.

This clone has just a few counts. The chain is built from TRBV7-9 and TRBJ2-2, with 8 bases identical to TRBD2. The junction had 9 bases not matched to a gene; V was cut back by 5 bases and J by 7 bases. The germline V gene encodes CDR1 SEHNR and CDR2 FQNEAQ (reference sequence). This CDR3 spans 15 amino acids. The CDR3 DNA follows: TGTGCCAGCAGCCAGCAGGGACTAGTGAGCGGGGAGCTGTTTTTT. Translating it yields CASSQQGLVSGELFF.

This clone was counted a single time. The chain is built from TRBV30 and TRBJ2-1, with D unclear. CDR1 GTSNPN and CDR2 SVGIG come from the germline V gene (reference sequence). CDR3 length: 11 amino acids. V dropped 0 bases and J dropped 8 bases, with 5 bases sitting between them. The CDR3 loop reads CAWSVHDEQFF. CDR3 nucleotide sequence: TGTGCCTGGAGTGTACACGATGAGCAGTTCTTC.

This clone turned up a few times. This chain links TRBV4-3 with TRBJ1-2; 7 bases line up with TRBD1. The CDR3 runs 14 residues. CDR1 is LGHNA and CDR2 is YSLEER in the germline V gene. J was trimmed by 5 bases and V by 0 bases; bases with no gene match: 3. The CDR3 loop reads CASSQERQGYGYTF. The DNA for the CDR3 is TGCGCCAGCAGCCAAGAAAGACAGGGTTATGGCTACACCTTC.